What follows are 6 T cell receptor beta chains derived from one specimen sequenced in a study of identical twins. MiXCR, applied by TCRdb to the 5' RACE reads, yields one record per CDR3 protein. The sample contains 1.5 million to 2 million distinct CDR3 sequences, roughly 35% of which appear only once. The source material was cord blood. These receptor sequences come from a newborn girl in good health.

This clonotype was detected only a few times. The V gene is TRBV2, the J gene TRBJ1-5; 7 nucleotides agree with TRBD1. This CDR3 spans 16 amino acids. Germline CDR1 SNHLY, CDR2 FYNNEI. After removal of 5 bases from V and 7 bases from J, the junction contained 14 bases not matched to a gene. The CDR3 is CASSNPAGQVGQPQHF. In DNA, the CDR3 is TGTGCCAGCAGTAACCCAGCTGGACAGGTAGGACAGCCCCAGCATTTT.

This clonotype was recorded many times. The CDR3 nucleotides read TGTGCCAGCAGCGTAGAGGACTCTCATGCGCAGTATTTT. Translation: CASSVEDSHAQYF. The rearrangement joins TRBV9 to TRBJ2-3; tentative D call: TRBD2 (5 bases). Per germline, CDR1 SGDLS and CDR2 YYNGEE. Trimming removed 0 bases at V and 10 bases at J, with 12 bases between. The CDR3 sequence is 13 residues long.

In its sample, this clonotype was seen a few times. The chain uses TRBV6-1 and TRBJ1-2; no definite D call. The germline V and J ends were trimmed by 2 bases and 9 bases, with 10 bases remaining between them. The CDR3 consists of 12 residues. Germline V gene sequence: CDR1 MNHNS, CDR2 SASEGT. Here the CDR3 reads CASSERGWSYTF. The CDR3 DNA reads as TGTGCCAGCAGTGAACGAGGATGGAGCTACACCTTC.

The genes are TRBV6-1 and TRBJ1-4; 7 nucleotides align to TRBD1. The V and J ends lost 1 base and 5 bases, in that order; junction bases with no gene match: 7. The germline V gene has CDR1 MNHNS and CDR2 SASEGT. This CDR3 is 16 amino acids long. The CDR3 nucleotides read TGTGCCAGCAGTGAAGGATTGGGACAGCTCAATGAAAAACTGTTTTTT. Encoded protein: CASSEGLGQLNEKLFF.

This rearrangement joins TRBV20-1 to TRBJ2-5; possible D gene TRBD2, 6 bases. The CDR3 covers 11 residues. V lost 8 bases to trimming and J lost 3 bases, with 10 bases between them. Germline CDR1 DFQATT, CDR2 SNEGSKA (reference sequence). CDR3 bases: TGCAGTCGGACGGGGGAAGAGACCCAGTACTTC. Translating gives CSRTGEETQYF.

In DNA, the CDR3 is TGTGCCAGTAGTACCCAATCGACCCAGTACTTC. As protein: CASSTQSTQYF. The chain links TRBV19 to TRBJ2-5, with D unclear. Germline V lookup: CDR1 LNHDA, CDR2 SQIVND (reference sequence). Trimming removed 4 bases at V and 7 bases at J, with 7 bases between. The CDR3 totals 11 residues.